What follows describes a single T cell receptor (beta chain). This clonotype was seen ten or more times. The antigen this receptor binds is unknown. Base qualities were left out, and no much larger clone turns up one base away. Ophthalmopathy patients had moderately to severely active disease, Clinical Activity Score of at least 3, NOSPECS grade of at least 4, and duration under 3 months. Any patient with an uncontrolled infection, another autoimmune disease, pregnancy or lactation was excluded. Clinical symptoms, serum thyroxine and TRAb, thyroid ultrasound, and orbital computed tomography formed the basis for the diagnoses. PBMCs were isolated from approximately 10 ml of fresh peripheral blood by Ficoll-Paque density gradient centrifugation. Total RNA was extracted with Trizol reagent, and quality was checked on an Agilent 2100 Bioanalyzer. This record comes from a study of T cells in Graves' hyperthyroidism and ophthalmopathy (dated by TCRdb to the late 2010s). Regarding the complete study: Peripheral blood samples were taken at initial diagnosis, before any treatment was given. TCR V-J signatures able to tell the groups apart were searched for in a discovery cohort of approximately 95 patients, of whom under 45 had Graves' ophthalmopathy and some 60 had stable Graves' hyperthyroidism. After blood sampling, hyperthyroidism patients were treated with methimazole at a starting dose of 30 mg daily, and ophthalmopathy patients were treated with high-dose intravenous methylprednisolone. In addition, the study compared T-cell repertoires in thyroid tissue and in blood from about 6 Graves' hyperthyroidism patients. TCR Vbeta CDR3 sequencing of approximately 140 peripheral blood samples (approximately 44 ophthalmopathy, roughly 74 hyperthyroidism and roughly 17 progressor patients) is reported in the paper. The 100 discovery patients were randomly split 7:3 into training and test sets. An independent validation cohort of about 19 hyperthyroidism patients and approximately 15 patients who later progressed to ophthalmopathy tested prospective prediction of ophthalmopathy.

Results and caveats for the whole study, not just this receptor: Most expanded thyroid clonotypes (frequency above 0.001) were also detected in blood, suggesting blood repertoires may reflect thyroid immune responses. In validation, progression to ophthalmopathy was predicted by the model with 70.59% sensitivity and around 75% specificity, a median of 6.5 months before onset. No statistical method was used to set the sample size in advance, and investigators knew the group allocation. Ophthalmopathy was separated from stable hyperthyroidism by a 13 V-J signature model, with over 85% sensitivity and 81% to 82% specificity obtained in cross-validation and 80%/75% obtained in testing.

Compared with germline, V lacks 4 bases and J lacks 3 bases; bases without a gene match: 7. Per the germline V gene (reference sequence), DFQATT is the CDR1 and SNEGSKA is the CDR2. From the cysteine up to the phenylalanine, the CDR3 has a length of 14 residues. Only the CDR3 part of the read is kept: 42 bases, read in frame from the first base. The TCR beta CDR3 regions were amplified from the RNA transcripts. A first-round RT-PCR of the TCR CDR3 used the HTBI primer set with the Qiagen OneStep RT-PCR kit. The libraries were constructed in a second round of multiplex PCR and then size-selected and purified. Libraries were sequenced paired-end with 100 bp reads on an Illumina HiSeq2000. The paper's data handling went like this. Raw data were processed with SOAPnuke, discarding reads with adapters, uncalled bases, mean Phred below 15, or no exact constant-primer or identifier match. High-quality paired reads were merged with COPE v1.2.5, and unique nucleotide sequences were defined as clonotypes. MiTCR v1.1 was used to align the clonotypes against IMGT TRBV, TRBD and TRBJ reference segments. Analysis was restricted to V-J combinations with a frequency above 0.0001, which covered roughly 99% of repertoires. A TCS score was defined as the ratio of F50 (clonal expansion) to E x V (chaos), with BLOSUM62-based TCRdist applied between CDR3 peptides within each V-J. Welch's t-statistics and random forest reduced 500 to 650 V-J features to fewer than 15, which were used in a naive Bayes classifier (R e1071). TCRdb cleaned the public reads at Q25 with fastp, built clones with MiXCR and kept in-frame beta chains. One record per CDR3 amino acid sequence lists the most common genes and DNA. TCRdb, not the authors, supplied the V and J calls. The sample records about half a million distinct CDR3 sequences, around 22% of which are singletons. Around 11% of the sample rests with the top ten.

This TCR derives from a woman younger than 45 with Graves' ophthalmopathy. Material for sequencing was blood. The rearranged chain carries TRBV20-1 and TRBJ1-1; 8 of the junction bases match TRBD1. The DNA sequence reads TGCAGTGCTACCTCAGGGGGCCAGGACACTGAAGCTTTCTTT. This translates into CSATSGGQDTEAFF.